The 2 T cell receptor beta chains listed next were all sequenced from one sample in a study of tumor-infiltrating lymphocytes in primary liver carcinoma. Researchers drew blood RNA from unsorted whole blood and extracted germline DNA as well. Total RNA (approximately 450 ng) served as template for TCR beta cDNA synthesis primed by a constant-region primer. Slightly modified ARM-PCR served as the procedure for the TCR beta libraries. These libraries came from three rounds of nested multiplex PCR. Each of the first two PCR rounds ran 9 to 11 cycles with TRBV1-TRBV30 forward and C-beta reverse primers. TCRdb re-derived calls from the multiplex PCR reads in MiXCR, one entry per CDR3 protein. The data show approximately 330,000 distinct CDR3 sequences, with roughly 61% seen just once and about 6.1% held by the top ten. The sequenced sample consisted of peripheral blood. Every receptor here comes from a man aged 40-49 years with primary liver carcinoma and hepatitis B virus infection.

This clonotype was recorded at least ten times. This chain links TRBV12-3 or TRBV12-4 with TRBJ2-7; perhaps TRBD2 as D (5 bases). The CDR3 loop spans 12 amino acids. The V and J ends lost 5 bases and 6 bases respectively, with 11 bases between them. CDR3 in amino acids: CASSRAAGEQYF. In DNA, the CDR3 is TGTGCCAGCAGTCGCGCCGCGGGCGAGCAGTACTTC.

As for this clonotype: Germline is not matched at one junction end, which may reflect a read error. This chain joins TRBV5-1 and TRBJ2-2, with TRBD2 as a possible D gene (5 bases). Looked up from germline, CDR1 is SGHRS and CDR2 is YFSETQ. The CDR3 has 16 residues. The CDR3 DNA reads TGCGCCAGCAACTTTGGAACGGGGAGTAACACCGGGCAGCTGTTTTTT. Translating it yields CASNFGTGSNTGQLFF.